What follows are 10 T cell receptor beta chains derived from one specimen sequenced in a study of blood T cell repertoires in COVID-19. TCRdb's copy holds only in-frame clones and misses some; the assay was immunoSEQ multiplex PCR. The data contain about 100,000 clones, 91% of them singletons. The material sequenced was peripheral blood. Every receptor here comes from a human donor in a cohort sampled during active COVID-19.

The chain recombines TRBV7-8 with TRBJ2-1; tentative D call: TRBD2 (5 bases). The germline V gene encodes CDR1 SGHVS and CDR2 FQNEAQ. With 2 bases removed from V and 8 bases from J, the gap between germline ends came to 13 bases. The CDR3 totals 14 residues. The CDR3 sequence: CASSLFERMDEQFF. CDR3 sequence (DNA): TGTGCCAGCAGCTTATTCGAGCGGATGGATGAGCAGTTCTTC.

This chain joins TRBV6-5 and TRBJ2-1; D is unresolved. The CDR3 loop spans 15 amino acids. The V end was cut by 2 bases, the J end by 1 base, with 9 bases between. Germline values: CDR1 MNHEY, CDR2 SVGAGI. The CDR3 region is CASSYGAPSYNEQFF. The DNA of the CDR3 is TGTGCCAGCAGTTACGGAGCTCCGTCCTACAATGAGCAGTTCTTC.

This chain joins TRBV7-9 and TRBJ2-1; 15 bases align to TRBD2. J gave up 6 bases and V 5 bases, and 5 bases lay outside the gene matches. CDR3 size: 16 residues. Germline V CDR1 and CDR2: SEHNR, FQNEAQ (reference sequence). The CDR3 DNA is TGTGCCAGCAGCCCGAGGACTAGCGGGAGGGTCAATGAGCAGTTCTTC. This translates into CASSPRTSGRVNEQFF.

This chain links TRBV30 with TRBJ2-2; 11 nucleotides agree with TRBD2. The germline gives CDR1 GTSNPN, CDR2 SVGIG (reference sequence). Trimming cost V 3 bases and J 3 bases; bases outside gene matches: 3. The CDR3 sequence is 15 residues long. CDR3 bases: TGTGCCTGGAGGGGACTAGCGGAAGACACCGGGGAGCTGTTTTTT. Its translation is CAWRGLAEDTGELFF.

The chain joins TRBV3-1 (or the pseudogene TRBV3-2) to TRBJ2-7; D uncertain. Trimming removed 1 base at V and 2 bases at J, with 9 bases between. Germline V CDR1 and CDR2: LGHDT, YNNKEL (reference sequence). The CDR3 is 14 amino acids. The CDR3 DNA sequence: TGTGCCAGCAGCCAAGGGAGCGCCACCTACGAGCAGTACTTC. It specifies CASSQGSATYEQYF.

The J gene is TRBJ1-2, the V gene TRBV6-5, with unresolved D. CDR1 and CDR2 from the germline V gene are MNHEY and SVGAGI. CDR3 length equals 14 residues. V gave up 2 bases and J gave up 4 bases, with 11 bases separating them. The CDR3 region is CASSYRSPGYGYTF. CDR3 in DNA: TGTGCCAGCAGTTACCGATCCCCGGGCTATGGCTACACCTTC.

The chain recombines TRBV18 with TRBJ2-3, with 9 bases lining up with TRBD2. The ends lost 2 bases at V and 5 bases at J; junction bases unmatched: 8. CDR1 and CDR2 (germline): KGHSH, LQKENI. This CDR3 has 16 amino acids. CDR3 DNA: TGTGCCAGCTCACCAAGGGCGGGAGGGCCTGGAGATACGCAGTATTTT. Protein product: CASSPRAGGPGDTQYF.

The rearrangement uses TRBV5-4 and TRBJ2-4; 15 nucleotides agree with TRBD2. V trimming: 2 bases; J trimming: 8 bases; junction bases outside the gene matches: 8. The CDR3 consists of 17 residues. In germline, CDR1 is SGHNT, CDR2 YYREEE (reference sequence). CDR3 bases: TGTGCCAGCAGCTTAGGGACTAGCGGGGGGCAAGGGGACATTCAGTACTTC. Translating it yields CASSLGTSGGQGDIQYF.

V and J are TRBV13 and TRBJ2-1; 11 bases match TRBD2. This CDR3 has 15 residues. Trimming removed 0 bases from V and 7 bases from J; junction bases left unmatched: 2. The germline gives CDR1 PRHDT, CDR2 FYEKMQ (reference sequence). In DNA, the CDR3 is TGTGCCAGCAGCTTAGGACTAGCGGGAGAAAATGAGCAGTTCTTC. Amino acids: CASSLGLAGENEQFF.

This clone was detected once. The gene calls are TRBV5-6 and TRBJ1-2, with a possible D match to TRBD1 (5 bases). V gave up 4 bases and J gave up 7 bases, with 17 bases separating them. Per germline, CDR1 SGHDT and CDR2 YYEEEE. CDR3 length: 14 amino acids. The CDR3 loop reads CASSQAGPPLGYTF. CDR3 nucleotides: TGTGCCAGCAGCCAGGCGGGACCGCCGCTTGGCTACACCTTC.